The T cell receptor delta chain under discussion was sequenced for a study of gamma-delta T cells after stem cell transplantation. The table lists this clone with a few counts. CDR3 length: 23 residues. With V trimmed by 2 bases and J by 0 bases, 23 bases remained unmatched. Germline V gene lookup returns CDR1 TSWWSYY and CDR2 QGS. TCRdb re-called the RT-PCR reads through CATT. Here the sample spans about 6,500 delta-chain clones, approximately 25% being singletons. The TCR comes from a human donor. It is not recorded whose cells these are; they may come from a transplant donor. The chain is built from TRDV1 and TRDJ1; 11 bases fit TRDD3. The sample comprised gamma-delta T cells. DNA of the CDR3: TGTGCTCTTGGGGAATGTCGACTTCCTACCGTGGGGGATACGCTAGGGGACACCGATAAACTCATCTTT. Protein product: CALGECRLPTVGDTLGDTDKLIF.